This TCR beta chain was sequenced in a study of blood T cell repertoires in COVID-19. Across the study: PBMCs, B-cell-depleted T cells, or T cells provided the cDNA or gDNA that made up the material.

The protocol was immunoSEQ multiplex PCR, while the TCRdb copy is restricted to in-frame clones and leaves out a portion. The repertoire includes 400,000 to 450,000 clones, 75% to 90% of them detected once, and 1.5% to 1.9% sits in the top ten. Germline loops: CDR1 SQVTM, CDR2 ANQGSEA. The CDR3 spans 17 residues. V trimming: 5 bases; J trimming: 8 bases; junction bases outside the gene matches: 21. Sequencing was performed on peripheral blood. This chain joins TRBV29-1 and TRBJ1-2, with TRBD1 identical over 9 bases. The TCR comes from a woman between 40 and 50 years old with COVID-19, enrolled during active disease. The DNA for the CDR3 is TGCAGCGTTCCCGGCGGGGGGACAGGGAGACCTTACCGAGGCTACACCTTC. It encodes CSVPGGGTGRPYRGYTF.